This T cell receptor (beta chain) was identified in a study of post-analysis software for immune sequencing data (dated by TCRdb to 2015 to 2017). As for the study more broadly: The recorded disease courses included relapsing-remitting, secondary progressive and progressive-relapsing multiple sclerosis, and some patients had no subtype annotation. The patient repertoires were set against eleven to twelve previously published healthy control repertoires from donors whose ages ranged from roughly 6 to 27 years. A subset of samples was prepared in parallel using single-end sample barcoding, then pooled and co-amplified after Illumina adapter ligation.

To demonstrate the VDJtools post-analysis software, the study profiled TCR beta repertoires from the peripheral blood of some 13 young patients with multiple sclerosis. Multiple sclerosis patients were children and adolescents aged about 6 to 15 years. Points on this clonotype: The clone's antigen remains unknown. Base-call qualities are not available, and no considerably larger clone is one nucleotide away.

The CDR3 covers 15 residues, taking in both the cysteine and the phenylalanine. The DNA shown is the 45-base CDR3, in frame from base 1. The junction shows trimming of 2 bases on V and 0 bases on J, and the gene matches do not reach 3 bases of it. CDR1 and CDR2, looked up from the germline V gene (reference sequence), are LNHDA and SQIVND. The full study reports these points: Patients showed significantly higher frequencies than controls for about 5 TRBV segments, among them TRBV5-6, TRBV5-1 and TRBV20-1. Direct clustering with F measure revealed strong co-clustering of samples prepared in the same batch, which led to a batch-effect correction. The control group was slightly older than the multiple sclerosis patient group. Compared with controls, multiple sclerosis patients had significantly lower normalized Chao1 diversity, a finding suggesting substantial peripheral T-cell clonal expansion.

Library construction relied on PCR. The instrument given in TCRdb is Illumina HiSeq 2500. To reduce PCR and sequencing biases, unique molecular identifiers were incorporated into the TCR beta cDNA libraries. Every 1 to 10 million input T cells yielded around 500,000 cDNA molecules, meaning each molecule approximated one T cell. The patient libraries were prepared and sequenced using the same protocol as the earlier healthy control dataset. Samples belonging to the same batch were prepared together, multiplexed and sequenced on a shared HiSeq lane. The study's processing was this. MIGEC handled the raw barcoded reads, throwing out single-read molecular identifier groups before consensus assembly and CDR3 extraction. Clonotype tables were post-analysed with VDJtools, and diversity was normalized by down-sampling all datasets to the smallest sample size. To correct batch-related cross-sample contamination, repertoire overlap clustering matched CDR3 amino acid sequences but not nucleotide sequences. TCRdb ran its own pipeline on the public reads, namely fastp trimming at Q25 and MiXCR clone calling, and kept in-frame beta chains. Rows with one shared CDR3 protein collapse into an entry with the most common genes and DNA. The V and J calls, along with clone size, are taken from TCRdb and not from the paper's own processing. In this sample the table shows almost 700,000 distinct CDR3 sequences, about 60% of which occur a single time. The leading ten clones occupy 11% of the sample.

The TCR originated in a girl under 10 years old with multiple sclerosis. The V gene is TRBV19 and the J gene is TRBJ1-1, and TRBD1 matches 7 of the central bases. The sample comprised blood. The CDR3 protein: CASSIQGEMNTEAFF. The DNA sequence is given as TGTGCCAGTAGTATACAGGGGGAGATGAACACTGAAGCTTTCTTT.